The next 28 T cell receptor beta chains were all read from a single sample in a study of T cell repertoires in cytomegalovirus infection (dated by TCRdb to between 2017 and 2020). Their specific antigens are unknown. This sample was sequenced with an Illumina HiSeq 1500. TCRdb passed the public sequencing reads through fastp at Q25 and MiXCR, retaining productive beta sequences. Entries are consolidated by CDR3 protein sequence, retaining the most common genes and DNA. The sample profile shows 700,000 to 900,000 distinct CDR3 sequences; just under 30% of them were found once. The ten biggest clones cover around 13% of the sample. Interpreted using the paper, the treatment or condition label stands for: in vitro stimulation with specific CMV peptide epitopes to enrich CMV-specific T cells. The sequenced sample was cultured CD8+ T cells from PBMCs, obtained from culture after CMV antigen stimulation. The source of these receptors is a human donor in good health (CMV status not recorded). Some clones in this sample may be carry-over from other donors' samples.

V usage is TRBV6-2 or TRBV6-3 and J usage is TRBJ1-1; a possible D gene is TRBD1 (5 bases). The CDR3 is 14 amino acids. Germline values: CDR1 MNHEY, CDR2 SVGEGT. Trimming removed 4 bases at V and 8 bases at J, with 17 bases between. The CDR3 DNA reads as TGTGCCAGCAGTTTGGGGTTAGGGGCCGTGGAAGCTTTCTTT. Residues: CASSLGLGAVEAFF.

V and J are TRBV2 and TRBJ1-6, with D uncertain. V lost 7 bases, J lost 0 bases, and 10 bases lay in between. The CDR3 is 15 residues long. Per germline, CDR1 SNHLY and CDR2 FYNNEI. DNA for the CDR3: TGTGCCAGCATTACCGATAGCTCCTATAATTCACCCCTCCACTTT. Protein sequence: CASITDSSYNSPLHF.

This clonotype was detected only a few times. This chain joins TRBV4-1 and TRBJ1-5; no clear D. The V end lost 1 base, the J end lost 2 bases, and 9 bases lay between the germline ends. The CDR3 contains 15 residues. The germline V gene has CDR1 MGHRA and CDR2 YSYEKL. The CDR3 protein is CASSQVPYGNQPQHF. The CDR3 DNA sequence: TGCGCCAGCAGCCAAGTCCCGTACGGCAATCAGCCCCAGCATTTT.

Ten or more counts support this clonotype. One end of the junction varies from germline; a read error may be responsible. The chain links TRBV12-3 or TRBV12-4 to TRBJ2-7; no clear D gene. The CDR3 runs 11 residues. The CDR3 DNA reads as TGTGCCAGCAGCTTAGGCTACGAGCAGTACTTC. This codes for CASSLGYEQYF.

This clonotype appeared many times. The V and J genes are TRBV7-2 and TRBJ1-4; D is uncertain. This CDR3 spans 13 amino acids. V gave up 5 bases and J gave up 5 bases, with 9 bases separating them. The germline V gene encodes CDR1 SGHTA and CDR2 FQGNSA. CDR3 sequence: CASSLRGNEKLFF. The CDR3 nucleotides read TGTGCCAGCAGCCTCAGAGGAAATGAAAAACTGTTTTTT.

This clonotype was seen more than once but under ten times. The J gene is TRBJ2-7, the V gene TRBV5-1; 7 nucleotides align to TRBD2. V was pared by 3 bases and J by 12 bases, with 6 bases of the junction left unmatched. Germline values: CDR1 SGHRS, CDR2 YFSETQ. The CDR3 totals 11 residues. CDR3 DNA: TGCGCCAGCAGCTCCGGGATAGCGGGGTACGTC. Amino acid sequence: CASSSGIAGYV.

This sequence joins TRBV12-3 or TRBV12-4 and TRBJ2-5; D gene ambiguous. Trimming took 1 base from V and 7 from J, leaving 7 bases between them. CDR3 length: 12 residues. CDR3 in DNA: TGTGCCAGCAGTTTAGAAGAAACGACCCAGTACTTC. The encoded protein is CASSLEETTQYF.

The chain carries TRBV25-1 and TRBJ1-2; 7 bases agree with TRBD1. There are 18 residues in the CDR3. Germline V CDR1 and CDR2: MGHDK, SYGVNS. The V and J ends lost 4 bases and 5 bases, in that order; junction bases with no gene match: 19. CDR3 amino acids: CASSGIGGTANQNYGYTF. CDR3 in DNA: TGTGCCAGCAGTGGAATAGGGGGGACAGCAAACCAGAATTATGGCTACACCTTC.

This rearrangement joins TRBV11-1 to TRBJ2-3, with 9 bases fitting TRBD2. After removal of 5 bases from V and 0 bases from J, the junction contained 9 bases not matched to a gene. CDR3 length: 17 amino acids. Per germline, CDR1 SGHAT and CDR2 FQDESV (reference sequence). The CDR3 DNA follows: TGTGCCAGCAGCGGCGCCGGGACTAGCAAGAGCACAGATACGCAGTATTTT. It codes for CASSGAGTSKSTDTQYF.

V and J are TRBV5-5 and TRBJ1-2, with 7 bases fitting TRBD1. Germline trimming cut 3 bases from V and 0 bases from J; bases unmatched to any gene: 8. CDR3 length: 16 amino acids. Looked up from germline, CDR1 is SGHKS and CDR2 is YYEKEE (reference sequence). The DNA for the CDR3 is TGTGCCAGCAGCTGGGATTCTGGGACAGCTAACTATGGCTACACCTTC. Amino acid sequence: CASSWDSGTANYGYTF. Looking up the rest from reference TRBV5-5 and TRBJ1-2 gives the full variable domain: DAGVTQSPTHLIKTRGQQVTLRCSPISGHKSVSWYQQVLGQGPQFIFQYYEKEERGRGNFPDRFSARQFPNYSSELNVNALLLGDSALYLCASSWDSGTANYGYTFGSGTRLTVV.

CDR3 sequence: CSGGRDTEAFF. The CDR3 nucleotides are TGCAGCGGGGGACGAGACACTGAAGCTTTCTTT. The rearrangement joins TRBV29-1 to TRBJ1-1; TRBD1 might be the D (5 bases). The V gene's germline CDR1 is SQVTM and CDR2 ANQGSEA. V dropped 7 bases and J dropped 3 bases, with 9 bases sitting between them. The CDR3 contains 11 residues.

This clonotype was detected a few times. The genes are TRBV6-6 and TRBJ2-2; 7 nucleotides line up with TRBD2. Per the germline V gene, CDR1 is MNHNY and CDR2 is SVGAGI (reference sequence). With V trimmed by 0 bases and J by 3 bases, 4 bases remained unmatched. This CDR3 is built from 16 residues. The CDR3 coding sequence is TGTGCCAGCAGTTACTCGGTTGGGAGGGACACCGGGGAGCTGTTTTTT. It yields the protein CASSYSVGRDTGELFF.

This clonotype was detected many times. The rearrangement joins TRBV7-6 to TRBJ2-3; 13 nucleotides align to TRBD2. The V segment lost 4 bases and the J segment 3 bases; nucleotides outside the gene matches: 4. The CDR3 length is 16 residues. Per the germline V gene, CDR1 is SGHVS and CDR2 is FNYEAQ. The CDR3, as DNA: TGTGCCAGCAGCTCAGGGACTAGCGGGGCAACAGATACGCAGTATTTT. Translation: CASSSGTSGATDTQYF.

The chain carries TRBV7-9 and TRBJ2-2; D is unresolved. V was pared by 0 bases and J by 3 bases, with 8 bases between. In germline, CDR1 is SEHNR, CDR2 FQNEAQ (reference sequence). The CDR3 totals 15 residues. CDR3 residues: CASSLALSDTGELFF. CDR3 sequence (DNA): TGTGCCAGCAGCTTAGCGCTGAGTGACACCGGGGAGCTGTTTTTT.

This chain connects TRBV7-9 to TRBJ2-7; 9 positions match TRBD2. There are 14 residues in the CDR3. Germline V CDR1 and CDR2: SEHNR, FQNEAQ (reference sequence). Trimming removed 4 bases from V and 3 bases from J; junction bases left unmatched: 4. CDR3 sequence (DNA): TGTGCCAGCAGCTCTAGCGGGAACGACTACGAGCAGTACTTC. Translation: CASSSSGNDYEQYF.

This clonotype has only a few counts. This chain connects TRBV12-5 to TRBJ1-2; D call uncertain. Germline V gene lookup returns CDR1 LGHNT and CDR2 FRNRAP. Trimming took 3 bases from V and 2 from J, leaving 10 bases between them. The CDR3 has 14 residues. This CDR3 is CASGFADGNYGYTF. CDR3 in DNA: TGTGCTAGTGGTTTCGCTGACGGGAACTATGGCTACACCTTC.

The chain's CDR3 is CATTGGRVEAFF. The CDR3, as DNA: TGTGCCACCACAGGGGGAAGGGTTGAAGCTTTCTTT. V gene TRBV2 combines with J gene TRBJ1-1; 8 bases fit TRBD1. The CDR3 length is 12 residues. Germline loops: CDR1 SNHLY, CDR2 FYNNEI. The junction had 8 bases not matched to a gene; V was cut back by 10 bases and J by 7 bases.

CDR3 in amino acids: CASSRTSDRLNTGELFF. CDR3 nucleotide sequence: TGTGCCAGCAGCCGGACCTCGGACAGACTAAACACCGGGGAGCTGTTTTTT. The rearrangement links TRBV27 to TRBJ2-2, with D perhaps matching TRBD1 (6 bases). There are 17 residues in the CDR3. Trimming took 6 bases from V and 2 from J, leaving 19 bases between them. CDR1 is MNHEY and CDR2 is SMNVEV in the germline V gene (reference sequence).

This clonotype was picked up a small number of times. The chain is built from TRBV28 and TRBJ1-2; no clear D. CDR3 length equals 13 residues. Germline V gives CDR1 MDHEN, CDR2 SYDVKM. Trimming took off 3 bases at V and 7 bases at J, with 12 bases between the two ends. This CDR3 reads CASSFVEILGYTF. DNA of the CDR3: TGTGCCAGCAGTTTCGTTGAAATCCTTGGCTACACCTTC.

This clonotype was observed at least ten times. The chain is built from TRBV12-3 or TRBV12-4 and TRBJ2-1, with TRBD2 matching over 7 bases. This CDR3 region has 12 residues. The junction had 4 bases not matched to a gene; V was cut back by 5 bases and J by 9 bases. This CDR3 is CASSQTGGEQFF. Here the CDR3 DNA reads TGTGCCAGCAGTCAGACGGGGGGTGAGCAGTTCTTC.

This chain's CDR3 is CASSVAGGPVETGELFF. CDR3 coding DNA: TGTGCCAGCAGCGTAGCGGGGGGGCCAGTAGAAACCGGGGAGCTGTTTTTT. The genes are TRBV9 and TRBJ2-2, with 8 nucleotides matching TRBD2. This CDR3 contains 17 residues. The V segment lost 0 bases and the J segment 5 bases; nucleotides outside the gene matches: 9. The germline V gene has CDR1 SGDLS and CDR2 YYNGEE.

This clonotype was detected ten times or more. This chain links TRBV7-2 with TRBJ2-5; 11 nucleotides match TRBD2. With V trimmed by 1 base and J by 3 bases, 10 bases remained unmatched. In germline, CDR1 is SGHTA, CDR2 FQGNSA. This CDR3 comprises 18 residues. The CDR3 loop reads CASSLVPTSGDSKETQYF. CDR3 bases: TGTGCCAGCAGCTTAGTCCCGACTAGCGGGGATTCGAAAGAGACCCAGTACTTC.

J is TRBJ1-5 and V is TRBV4-2, with D possibly TRBD1 on 6 matching bases. CDR3 length equals 15 residues. Germline V gene sequence: CDR1 LGHNA, CDR2 YNFKEQ. V lost 0 bases and J lost 7, with 13 bases in between. The CDR3 region has the DNA TGTGCCAGCAGCCAAGAAGTGGGGGCCTGGCAGCCCCAGCATTTT. This sequence encodes CASSQEVGAWQPQHF.

This clonotype appeared a single time. The chain is built from TRBV4-1 and TRBJ1-1, with D unresolved. Germline loops: CDR1 MGHRA, CDR2 YSYEKL. V was pared by 2 bases and J by 7 bases, with 11 bases between. CDR3 size: 13 residues. Written as DNA, the CDR3 is TGCGCCAGCAGCCAACAAGACTTGGTTGAAGCTTTCTTT. This sequence encodes CASSQQDLVEAFF.

This clonotype has ten or more counts. This chain links TRBV28 with TRBJ1-5; no reliable D call. The CDR3 runs to 13 residues. The germline V gene has CDR1 MDHEN and CDR2 SYDVKM. V lost 4 bases to trimming and J lost 0 bases, with 4 bases between them. CDR3 protein: CASSSDSNQPQHF. In DNA form, the CDR3 reads TGTGCCAGCAGTTCAGATAGCAATCAGCCCCAGCATTTT.

This clonotype was detected ten times or more. The chain combines TRBV7-2 with TRBJ1-1; D might be TRBD1 (6 bases). Germline V gene data show CDR1 as SGHTA and CDR2 as FQGNSA. The CDR3 spans 16 residues. The V and J ends lost 5 bases and 5 bases respectively, with 21 bases between them. CDR3 sequence reads: CASSLTQGPSGTEAFF. The CDR3 DNA is TGTGCCAGCAGCCTAACCCAGGGGCCTTCGGGGACTGAAGCTTTCTTT.

In its sample, this clonotype was seen once. The chain uses TRBV6-5 and TRBJ2-5, with D perhaps TRBD1 (5 bases). Trimming removed 2 bases from V and 4 bases from J, with 14 bases in between. The CDR3 covers 15 residues. Germline CDR1 and CDR2: MNHEY and SVGAGI. The CDR3 region is CASSYGIQVGETQYF. CDR3 bases: TGTGCCAGCAGTTACGGAATACAGGTTGGAGAGACCCAGTACTTC.

The chain has TRBV20-1 and TRBJ1-6; D gene uncertain. V dropped 0 bases and J dropped 0 bases, with 9 bases sitting between them. Germline V lookup: CDR1 DFQATT, CDR2 SNEGSKA (reference sequence). This CDR3 contains 16 residues. CDR3 sequence: CSARDPVSSYNSPLHF. The CDR3 bases are TGCAGTGCTAGAGATCCGGTCAGCTCCTATAATTCACCCCTCCACTTT.